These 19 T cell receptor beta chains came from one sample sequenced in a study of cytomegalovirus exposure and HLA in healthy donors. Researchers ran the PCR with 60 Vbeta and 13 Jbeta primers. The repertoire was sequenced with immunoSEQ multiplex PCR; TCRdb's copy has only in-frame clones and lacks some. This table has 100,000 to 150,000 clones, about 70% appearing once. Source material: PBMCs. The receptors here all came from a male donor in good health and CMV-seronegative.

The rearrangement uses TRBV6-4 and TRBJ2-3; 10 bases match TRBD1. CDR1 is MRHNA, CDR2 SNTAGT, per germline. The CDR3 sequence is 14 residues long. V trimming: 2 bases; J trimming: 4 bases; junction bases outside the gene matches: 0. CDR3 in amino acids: CASSDGQGADTQYF. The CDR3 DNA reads TGTGCCAGCAGTGACGGACAGGGGGCAGATACGCAGTATTTT.

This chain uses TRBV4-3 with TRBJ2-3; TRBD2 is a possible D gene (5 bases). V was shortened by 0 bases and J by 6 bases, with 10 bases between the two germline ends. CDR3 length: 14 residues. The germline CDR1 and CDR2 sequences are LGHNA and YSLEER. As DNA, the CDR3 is TGCGCCAGCAGCCAAGATTGGGCGGGTGATACGCAGTATTTT. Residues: CASSQDWAGDTQYF.

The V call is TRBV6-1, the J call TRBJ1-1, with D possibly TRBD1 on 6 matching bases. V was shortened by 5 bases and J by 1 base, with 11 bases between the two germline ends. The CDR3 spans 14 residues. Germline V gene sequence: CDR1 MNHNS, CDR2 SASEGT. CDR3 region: CASSSWTENTEAFF. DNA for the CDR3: TGTGCCAGCAGTTCCTGGACAGAGAACACTGAAGCTTTCTTT.

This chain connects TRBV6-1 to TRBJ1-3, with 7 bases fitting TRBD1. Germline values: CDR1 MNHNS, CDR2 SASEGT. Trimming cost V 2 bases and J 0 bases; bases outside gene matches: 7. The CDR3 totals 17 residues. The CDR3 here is CASSEFPDRSSGNTIYF. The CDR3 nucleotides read TGTGCCAGCAGTGAATTTCCGGACAGGAGCTCTGGAAACACCATATATTTT.

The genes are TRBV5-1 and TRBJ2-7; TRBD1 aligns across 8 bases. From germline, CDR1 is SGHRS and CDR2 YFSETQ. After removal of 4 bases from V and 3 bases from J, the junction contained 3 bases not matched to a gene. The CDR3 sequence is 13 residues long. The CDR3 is CASSHGQGYEQYF. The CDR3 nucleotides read TGCGCCAGCAGCCATGGACAGGGCTACGAGCAGTACTTC. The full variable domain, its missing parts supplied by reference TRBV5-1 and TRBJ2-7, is KAGVTQTPRYLIKTRGQQVTLSCSPISGHRSVSWYQQTPGQGLQFLFEYFSETQRNKGNFPGRFSGRQFSNSRSEMNVSTLELGDSALYLCASSHGQGYEQYFGPGTRLTVT.

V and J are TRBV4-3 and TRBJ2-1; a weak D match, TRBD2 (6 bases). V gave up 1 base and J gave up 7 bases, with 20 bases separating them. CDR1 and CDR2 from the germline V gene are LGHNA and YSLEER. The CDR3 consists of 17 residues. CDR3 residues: CASSQGVSGEALNEQFF. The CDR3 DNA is TGCGCCAGCAGCCAAGGAGTTTCGGGGGAGGCGTTAAATGAGCAGTTCTTC.

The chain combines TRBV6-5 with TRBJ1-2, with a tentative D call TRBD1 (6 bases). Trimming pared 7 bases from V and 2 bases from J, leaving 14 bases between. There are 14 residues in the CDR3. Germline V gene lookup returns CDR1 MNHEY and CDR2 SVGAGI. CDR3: CASTQGLKNYGYTF. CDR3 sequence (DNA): TGTGCCAGCACCCAGGGGTTAAAGAACTATGGCTACACCTTC.

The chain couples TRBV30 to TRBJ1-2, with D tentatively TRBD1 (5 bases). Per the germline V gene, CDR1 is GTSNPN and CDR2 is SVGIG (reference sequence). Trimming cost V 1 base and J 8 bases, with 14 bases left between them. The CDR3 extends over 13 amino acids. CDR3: CAWSAGPAGGYTF. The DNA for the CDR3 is TGTGCCTGGAGTGCGGGGCCAGCGGGGGGCTACACCTTC.

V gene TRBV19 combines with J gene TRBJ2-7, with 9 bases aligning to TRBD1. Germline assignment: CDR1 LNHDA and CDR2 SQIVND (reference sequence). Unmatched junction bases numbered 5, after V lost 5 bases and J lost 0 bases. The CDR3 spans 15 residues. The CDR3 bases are TGTGCCAGTAGTGACCGGGACAGGGCCTCCTACGAGCAGTACTTC. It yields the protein CASSDRDRASYEQYF.

CDR3 sequence (DNA): TGTGCCAGCAGTTTAAGATATGGCGGGGGATACAATGAGCAGTTCTTC. It yields the protein CASSLRYGGGYNEQFF. This chain uses TRBV27 with TRBJ2-1; the match to TRBD2 covers 7 bases. The length of the CDR3 is 16 residues. CDR1 and CDR2 from the germline V gene are MNHEY and SMNVEV (reference sequence). After removal of 2 bases from V and 4 bases from J, the junction contained 8 bases not matched to a gene.

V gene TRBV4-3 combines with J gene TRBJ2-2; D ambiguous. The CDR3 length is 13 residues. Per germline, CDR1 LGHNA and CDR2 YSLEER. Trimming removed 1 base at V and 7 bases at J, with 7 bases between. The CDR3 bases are TGCGCCAGCAGCCAAGGCGGCGACGGGGAGCTGTTTTTT. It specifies CASSQGGDGELFF.

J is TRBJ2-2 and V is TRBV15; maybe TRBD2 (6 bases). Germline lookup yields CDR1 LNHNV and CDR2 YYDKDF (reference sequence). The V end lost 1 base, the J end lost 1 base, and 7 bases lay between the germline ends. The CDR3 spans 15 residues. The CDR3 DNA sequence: TGTGCCACCAGCAGAGGGGGGGTGAACACCGGGGAGCTGTTTTTT. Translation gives CATSRGGVNTGELFF.

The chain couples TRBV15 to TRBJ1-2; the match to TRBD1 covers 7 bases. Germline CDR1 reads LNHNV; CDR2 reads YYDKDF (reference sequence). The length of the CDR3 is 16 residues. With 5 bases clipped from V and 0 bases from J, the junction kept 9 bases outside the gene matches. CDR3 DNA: TGTGCCACCAGCTCCAACAGGGGTTCTACTAACTATGGCTACACCTTC. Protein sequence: CATSSNRGSTNYGYTF.

The DNA of the CDR3 is TGTGCCAGCAGTTTGATTCAGGGGCAGAACGAGCAGTACTTC. Translation gives CASSLIQGQNEQYF. The V and J genes are TRBV28 and TRBJ2-7, with a possible D match to TRBD1 (6 bases). The CDR3 runs to 14 residues. Germline values: CDR1 MDHEN, CDR2 SYDVKM. Trimming removed 3 bases at V and 5 bases at J, with 14 bases between.

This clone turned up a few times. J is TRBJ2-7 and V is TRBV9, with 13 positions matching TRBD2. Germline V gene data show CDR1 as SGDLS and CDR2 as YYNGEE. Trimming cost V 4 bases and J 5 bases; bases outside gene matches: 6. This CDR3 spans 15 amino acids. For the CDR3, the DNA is TGTGCCAGCAGCTCCGGGACTAGCGGGACCCACGAGCAGTACTTC. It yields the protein CASSSGTSGTHEQYF.

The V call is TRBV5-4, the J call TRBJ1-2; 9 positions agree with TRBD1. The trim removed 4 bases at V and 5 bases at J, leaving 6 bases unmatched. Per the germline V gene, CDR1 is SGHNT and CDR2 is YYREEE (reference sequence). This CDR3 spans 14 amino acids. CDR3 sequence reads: CASSPTGGGYGYTF. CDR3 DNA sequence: TGTGCCAGCAGCCCGACAGGGGGGGGTTATGGCTACACCTTC. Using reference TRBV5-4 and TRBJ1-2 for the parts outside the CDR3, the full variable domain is ETGVTQSPTHLIKTRGQQVTLRCSSQSGHNTVSWYQQALGQGPQFIFQYYREEENGRGNFPPRFSGLQFPNYSSELNVNALELDDSALYLCASSPTGGGYGYTFGSGTRLTVV.

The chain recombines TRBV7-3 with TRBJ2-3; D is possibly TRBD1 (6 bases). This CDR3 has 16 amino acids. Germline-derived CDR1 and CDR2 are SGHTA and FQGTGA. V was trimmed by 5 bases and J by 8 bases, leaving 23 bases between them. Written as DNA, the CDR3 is TGTGCCAGCAGCACCGGGACACCCCTTCAACGTGGTACGCAGTATTTT. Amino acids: CASSTGTPLQRGTQYF.

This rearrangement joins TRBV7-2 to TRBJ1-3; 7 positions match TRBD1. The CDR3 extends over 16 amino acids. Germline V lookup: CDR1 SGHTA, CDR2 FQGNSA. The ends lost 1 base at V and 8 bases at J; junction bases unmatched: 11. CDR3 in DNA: TGTGCCAGCAGCTTAGACTGGAGGCAGGGGGTACACACCATATATTTT. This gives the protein CASSLDWRQGVHTIYF.

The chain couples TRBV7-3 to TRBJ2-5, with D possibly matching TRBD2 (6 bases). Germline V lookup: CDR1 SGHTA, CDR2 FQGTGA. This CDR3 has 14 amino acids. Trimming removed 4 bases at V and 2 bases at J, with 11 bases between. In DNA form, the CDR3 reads TGTGCCAGCAGCTCCACGGGACTTCAAGAGACCCAGTACTTC. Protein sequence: CASSSTGLQETQYF.